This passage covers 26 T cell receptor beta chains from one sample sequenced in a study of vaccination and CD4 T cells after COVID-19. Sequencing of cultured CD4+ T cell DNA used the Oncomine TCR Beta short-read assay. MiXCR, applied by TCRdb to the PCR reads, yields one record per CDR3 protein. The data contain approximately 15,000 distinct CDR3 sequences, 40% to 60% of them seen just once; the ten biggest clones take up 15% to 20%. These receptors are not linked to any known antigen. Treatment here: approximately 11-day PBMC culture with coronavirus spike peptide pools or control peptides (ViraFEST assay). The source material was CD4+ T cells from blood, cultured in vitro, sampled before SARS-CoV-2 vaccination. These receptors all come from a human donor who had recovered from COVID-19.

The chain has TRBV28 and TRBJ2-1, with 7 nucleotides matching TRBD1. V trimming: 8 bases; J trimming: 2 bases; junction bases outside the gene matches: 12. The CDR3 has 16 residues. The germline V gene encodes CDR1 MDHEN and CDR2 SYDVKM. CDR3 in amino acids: CASPPVRTGAYNEQFF. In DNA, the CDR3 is TGTGCCAGCCCCCCCGTAAGGACAGGAGCCTACAATGAGCAGTTCTTC.

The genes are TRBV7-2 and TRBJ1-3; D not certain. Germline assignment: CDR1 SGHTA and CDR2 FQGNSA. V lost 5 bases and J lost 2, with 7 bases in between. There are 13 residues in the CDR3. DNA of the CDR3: TGTGCCAGCAGCGCCAATCCTGGAAACACCATATATTTT. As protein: CASSANPGNTIYF.

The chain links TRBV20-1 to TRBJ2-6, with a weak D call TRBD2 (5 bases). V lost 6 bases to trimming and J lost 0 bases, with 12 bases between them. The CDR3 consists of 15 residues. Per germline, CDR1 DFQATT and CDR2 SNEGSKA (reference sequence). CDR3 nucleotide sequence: TGCAGTGCCCGAGAAGGAGGCTCTGGGGCCAACGTCCTGACTTTC. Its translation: CSAREGGSGANVLTF.

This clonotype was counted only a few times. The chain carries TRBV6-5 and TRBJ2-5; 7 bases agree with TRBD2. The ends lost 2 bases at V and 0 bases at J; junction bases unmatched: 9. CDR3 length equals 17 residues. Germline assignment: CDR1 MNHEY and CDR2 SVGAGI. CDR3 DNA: TGTGCCAGCAGTTACCTTTGGGACTACCTAAACCAAGAGACCCAGTACTTC. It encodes CASSYLWDYLNQETQYF.

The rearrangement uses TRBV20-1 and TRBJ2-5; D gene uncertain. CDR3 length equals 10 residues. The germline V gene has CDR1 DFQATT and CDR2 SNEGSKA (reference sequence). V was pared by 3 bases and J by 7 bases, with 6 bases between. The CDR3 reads CSASRGTQYF. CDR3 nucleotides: TGCAGTGCTAGCCGTGGGACCCAGTACTTC.

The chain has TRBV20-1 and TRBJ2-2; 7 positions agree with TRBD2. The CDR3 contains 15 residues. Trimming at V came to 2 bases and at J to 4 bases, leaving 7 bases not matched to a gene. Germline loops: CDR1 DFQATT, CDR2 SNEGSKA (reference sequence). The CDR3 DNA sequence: TGCAGTGCTAGAATGGCGGGAGTCCCCACCGGGGAGCTGTTTTTT. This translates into CSARMAGVPTGELFF.

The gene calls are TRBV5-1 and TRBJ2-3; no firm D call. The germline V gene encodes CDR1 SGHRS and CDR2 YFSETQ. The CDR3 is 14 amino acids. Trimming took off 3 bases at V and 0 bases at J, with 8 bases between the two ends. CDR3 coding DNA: TGCGCCAGCAGCTCAAGATCTAGCACAGATACGCAGTATTTT. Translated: CASSSRSSTDTQYF. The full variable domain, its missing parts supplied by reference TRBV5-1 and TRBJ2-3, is KAGVTQTPRYLIKTRGQQVTLSCSPISGHRSVSWYQQTPGQGLQFLFEYFSETQRNKGNFPGRFSGRQFSNSRSEMNVSTLELGDSALYLCASSSRSSTDTQYFGPGTRLTVL.

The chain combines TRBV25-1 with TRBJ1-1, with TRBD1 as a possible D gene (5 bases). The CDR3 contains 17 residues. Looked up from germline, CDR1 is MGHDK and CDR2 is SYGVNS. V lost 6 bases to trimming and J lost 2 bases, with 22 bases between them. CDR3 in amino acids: CASRGQKGRVGNTEAFF. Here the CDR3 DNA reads TGTGCCAGCAGAGGTCAGAAGGGGAGGGTCGGCAACACTGAAGCTTTCTTT.

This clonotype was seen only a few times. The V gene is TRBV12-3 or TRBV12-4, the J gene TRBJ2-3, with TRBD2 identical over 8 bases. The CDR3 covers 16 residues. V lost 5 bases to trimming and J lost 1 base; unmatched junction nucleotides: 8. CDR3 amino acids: CASSPTREGGTDTQYF. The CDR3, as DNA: TGTGCCAGCAGTCCAACCCGGGAGGGGGGCACAGATACGCAGTATTTT.

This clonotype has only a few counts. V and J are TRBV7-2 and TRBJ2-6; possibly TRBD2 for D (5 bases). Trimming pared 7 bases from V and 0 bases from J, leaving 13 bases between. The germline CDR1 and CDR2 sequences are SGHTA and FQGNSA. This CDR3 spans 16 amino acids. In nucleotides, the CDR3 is TGTGCCAGCACCCCTAGCCTACTCTCTGGGGCCAACGTCCTGACTTTC. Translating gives CASTPSLLSGANVLTF.

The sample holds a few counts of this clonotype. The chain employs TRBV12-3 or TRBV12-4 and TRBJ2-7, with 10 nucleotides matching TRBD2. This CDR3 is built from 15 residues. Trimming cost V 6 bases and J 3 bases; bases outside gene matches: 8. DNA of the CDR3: TGTGCCAGCAGCTACCGGACTAGCGGCGACTACGAGCAGTACTTC. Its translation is CASSYRTSGDYEQYF.

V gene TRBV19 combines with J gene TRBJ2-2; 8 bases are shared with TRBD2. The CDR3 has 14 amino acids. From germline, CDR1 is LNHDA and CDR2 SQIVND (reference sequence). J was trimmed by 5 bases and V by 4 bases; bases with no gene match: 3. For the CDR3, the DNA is TGTGCCAGTAGTAGATCTAGCGGGACCGGGGAGCTGTTTTTT. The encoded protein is CASSRSSGTGELFF.

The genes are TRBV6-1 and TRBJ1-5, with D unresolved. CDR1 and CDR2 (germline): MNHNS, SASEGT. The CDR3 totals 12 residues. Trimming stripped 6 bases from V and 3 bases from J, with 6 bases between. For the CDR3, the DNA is TGTGCCAGCAGAGGGTACAATCAGCCCCAGCATTTT. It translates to CASRGYNQPQHF.

CDR3 nucleotides: TGTGCCAGCCCACAGGGGTTCCATCAGCCCCAGCATTTT. Translated: CASPQGFHQPQHF. The chain carries TRBV12-3 or TRBV12-4 and TRBJ1-5; 7 bases match TRBD1. Trimming at V came to 8 bases and at J to 5 bases, leaving 6 bases not matched to a gene. This CDR3 contains 13 residues.

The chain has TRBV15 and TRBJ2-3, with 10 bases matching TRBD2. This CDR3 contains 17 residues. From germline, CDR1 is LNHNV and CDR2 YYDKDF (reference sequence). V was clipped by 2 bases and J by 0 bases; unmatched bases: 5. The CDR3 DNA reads TGTGCCACCAGCAGACTAGCGGGAGCTACTAGCACAGATACGCAGTATTTT. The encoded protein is CATSRLAGATSTDTQYF.

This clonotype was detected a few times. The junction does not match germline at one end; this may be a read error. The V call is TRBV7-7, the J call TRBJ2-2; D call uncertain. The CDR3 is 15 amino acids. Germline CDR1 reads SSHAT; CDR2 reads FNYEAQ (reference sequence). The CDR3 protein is CASSHSARGEKELFF. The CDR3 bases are TGTGCTAGCAGCCATTCAGCCCGCGGAGAGAAGGAGCTGTTTTTT.

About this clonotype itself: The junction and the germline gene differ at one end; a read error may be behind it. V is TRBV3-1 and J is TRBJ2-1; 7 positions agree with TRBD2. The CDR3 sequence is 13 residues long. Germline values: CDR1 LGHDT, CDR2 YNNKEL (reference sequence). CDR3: CASSGRIAGEPFF. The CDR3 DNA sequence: TGTGCCAGCAGCGGACGGATCGCGGGGGAGCCGTTCTTC.

The CDR3 nucleotides read TGCGCCAGCAACCTGGGGGTCCCTAACACCGGGGAGCTGTTTTTT. Protein sequence: CASNLGVPNTGELFF. This chain joins TRBV4-1 and TRBJ2-2; D possibly matches TRBD1 or TRBD2 (5 bases each). V was shortened by 7 bases and J by 2 bases, with 14 bases between the two germline ends. The CDR3 extends over 15 amino acids. Per the germline V gene, CDR1 is MGHRA and CDR2 is YSYEKL.

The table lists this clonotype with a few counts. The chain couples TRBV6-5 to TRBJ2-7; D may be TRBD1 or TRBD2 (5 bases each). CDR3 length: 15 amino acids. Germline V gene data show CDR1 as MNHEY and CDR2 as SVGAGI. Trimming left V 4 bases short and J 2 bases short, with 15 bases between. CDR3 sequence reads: CASSLSFRGAYEQYF. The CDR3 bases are TGTGCCAGCAGTTTGTCCTTCCGAGGGGCCTACGAGCAGTACTTC.

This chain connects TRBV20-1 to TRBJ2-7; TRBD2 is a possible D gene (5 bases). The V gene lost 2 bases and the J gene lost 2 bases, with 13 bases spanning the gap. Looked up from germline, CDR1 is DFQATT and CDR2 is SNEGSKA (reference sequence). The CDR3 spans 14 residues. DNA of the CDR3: TGCAGTGCTAGAAACCCGTCCGGGGCCTACGAGCAGTACTTC. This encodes CSARNPSGAYEQYF.

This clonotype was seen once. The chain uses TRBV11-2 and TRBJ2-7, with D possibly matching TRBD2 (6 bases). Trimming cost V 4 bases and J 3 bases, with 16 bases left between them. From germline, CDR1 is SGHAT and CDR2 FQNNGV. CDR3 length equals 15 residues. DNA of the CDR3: TGTGCCAGCAGCTCCACCCGGGAGCGACACTACGAGCAGTACTTC. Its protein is CASSSTRERHYEQYF.

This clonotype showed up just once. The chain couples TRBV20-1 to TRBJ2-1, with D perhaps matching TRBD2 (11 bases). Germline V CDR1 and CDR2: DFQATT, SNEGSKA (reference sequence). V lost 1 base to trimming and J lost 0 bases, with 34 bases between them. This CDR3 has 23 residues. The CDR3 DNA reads TGCAGTGCTAGAGCCTTGACAGGGGGCTCGACTAGCGGGGCCCACAGCTCCTACAATGAGCAGTTCTTC. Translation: CSARALTGGSTSGAHSSYNEQFF.

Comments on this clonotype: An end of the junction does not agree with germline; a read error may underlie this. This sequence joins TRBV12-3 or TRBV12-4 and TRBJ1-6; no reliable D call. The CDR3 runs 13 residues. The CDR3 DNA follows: TGTGTCAGCAGCAGGTTGCGTAATTCACCCCTCCACTTT. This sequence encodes CVSSRLRNSPLHF.

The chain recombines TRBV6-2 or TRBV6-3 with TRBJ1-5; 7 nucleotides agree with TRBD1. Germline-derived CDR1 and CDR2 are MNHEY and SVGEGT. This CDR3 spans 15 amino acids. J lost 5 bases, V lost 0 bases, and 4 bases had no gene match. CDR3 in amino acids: CASSYSKGAHQPQHF. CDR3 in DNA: TGTGCCAGCAGTTACTCGAAGGGGGCCCATCAGCCCCAGCATTTT.

The CDR3 DNA reads TGTGCCACCAGTGATTCAACAGGAGTAAATGAAAAACTGTTTTTT. Protein product: CATSDSTGVNEKLFF. The chain employs TRBV24-1 and TRBJ1-4; D is possibly TRBD1 (5 bases). The CDR3 totals 15 residues. The ends were cut back, 2 bases at V and 5 bases at J, with 11 bases in the middle. Germline V gene data show CDR1 as KGHDR and CDR2 as SFDVKD.

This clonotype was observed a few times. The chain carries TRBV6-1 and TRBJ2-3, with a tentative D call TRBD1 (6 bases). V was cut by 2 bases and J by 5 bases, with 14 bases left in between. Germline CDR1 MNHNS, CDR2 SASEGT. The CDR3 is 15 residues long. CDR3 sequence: CASSESLGGGDTQYF. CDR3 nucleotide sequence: TGTGCCAGCAGTGAATCGCTTGGGGGCGGAGATACGCAGTATTTT.